This TCR beta chain was captured by sequencing in a study of T cells after yellow fever vaccination. Looking at the study overall: Researchers used SMART-Seq v4 Ultra Low Input to prepare fractions that had low cell numbers.

Study-wide points: Weaker overall, the secondary response nonetheless peaked faster (day 5 versus 15). Sorted repertoires could include abundant contaminating clonotypes from bulk cells. Primary-vaccination clones mostly resurfaced post-booster (about 95% CD4, under 90% CD8).

The sample holds many counts of this clonotype. Its cognate antigen is unknown. The CDR3 is 18 residues long. Looked up from germline, CDR1 is SGHVS and CDR2 is FQNEAQ. The V end lost 5 bases, the J end lost 0 bases, and 20 bases lay between the germline ends. MiXCR, run by TCRdb on the 5' RACE reads, gives a single entry per CDR3 protein. The sample yields more than 120,000 distinct CDR3 sequences, roughly 8% seen once. The TCR sequence derives from a man aged 25 to 45 who received the YFV17D yellow fever vaccine. The V and J genes are TRBV7-8 and TRBJ2-1; TRBD2 is a possible D gene (6 bases). Sequenced here: CD4+ T cells sorted from PBMCs, sampled 5 days after the yellow fever booster vaccination. The CDR3 loop is CASSRRKAGPFSYNEQFF. The CDR3 DNA reads TGTGCCAGCAGCCGCCGGAAGGCGGGACCCTTCTCCTACAATGAGCAGTTCTTC.